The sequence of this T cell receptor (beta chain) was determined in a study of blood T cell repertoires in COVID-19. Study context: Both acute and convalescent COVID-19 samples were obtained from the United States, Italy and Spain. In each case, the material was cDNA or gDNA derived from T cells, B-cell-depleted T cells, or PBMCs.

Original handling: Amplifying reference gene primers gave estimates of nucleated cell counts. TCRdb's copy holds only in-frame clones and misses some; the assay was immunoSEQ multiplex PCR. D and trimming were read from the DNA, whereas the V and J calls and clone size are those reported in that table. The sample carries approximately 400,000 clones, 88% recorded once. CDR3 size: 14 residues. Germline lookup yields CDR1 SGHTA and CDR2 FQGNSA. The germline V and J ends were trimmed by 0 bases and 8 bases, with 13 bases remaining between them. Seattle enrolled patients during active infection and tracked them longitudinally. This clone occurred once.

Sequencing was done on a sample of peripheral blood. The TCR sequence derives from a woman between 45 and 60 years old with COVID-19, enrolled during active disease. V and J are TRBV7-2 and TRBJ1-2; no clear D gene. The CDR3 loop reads CASSLARGGGGYTF. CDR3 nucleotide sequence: TGTGCCAGCAGCTTAGCGCGGGGAGGAGGAGGCTACACCTTC.